This T cell receptor beta chain originates from a study of shared clonotypes between healthy human individuals. Measured with immunoSEQ multiplex PCR; TCRdb has only the in-frame clones, and not every one. The sample holds some 600,000 clones; around 96% are singletons and the top ten take less than 0.12%. V was pared by 5 bases and J by 4 bases, with 12 bases between. Per germline, CDR1 PRHDT and CDR2 FYEKMQ (reference sequence). This CDR3 has 14 amino acids. Naive-designated CD8 cells lacked CD45RO, were positively enriched for CCR7, and omitted terminally differentiated effector memory CD45RA+ cells.

The clonotype was recovered from a woman in her twenties or thirties in good health. The chain joins TRBV13 to TRBJ2-4, with a weak D call TRBD1 (6 bases). Input material: naive CD8+ T cells sorted from blood. CDR3 loop: CASSPDRLKNIQYF. The CDR3 DNA reads as TGTGCCAGCAGCCCAGACAGGCTTAAAAACATTCAGTACTTC.